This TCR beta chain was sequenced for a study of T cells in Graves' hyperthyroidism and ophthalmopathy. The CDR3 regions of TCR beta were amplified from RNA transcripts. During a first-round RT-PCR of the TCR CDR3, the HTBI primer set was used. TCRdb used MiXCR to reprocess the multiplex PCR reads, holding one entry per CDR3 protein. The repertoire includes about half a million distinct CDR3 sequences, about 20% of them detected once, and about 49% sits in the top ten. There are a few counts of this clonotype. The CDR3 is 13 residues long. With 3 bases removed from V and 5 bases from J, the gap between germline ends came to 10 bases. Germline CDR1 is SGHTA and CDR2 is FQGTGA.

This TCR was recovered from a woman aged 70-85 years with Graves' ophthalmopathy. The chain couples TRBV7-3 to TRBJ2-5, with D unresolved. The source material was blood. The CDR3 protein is CASSFGVGETQYF. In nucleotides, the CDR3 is TGTGCCAGCAGCTTTGGGGTGGGGGAGACCCAGTACTTC.